The T cell receptor beta chain under discussion was sequenced for a study of blood T cell repertoires in COVID-19. Looking at the study overall: Samples of COVID-19 (acute and convalescent) were obtained from the United States, Italy and Spain. T cells, B-cell-depleted T cells, or PBMCs provided the cDNA or gDNA that served as material.

Per the original data handling: It was from reference gene primer amplification that nucleated cell counts were estimated. Here immunoSEQ multiplex PCR was the method, and the copy in TCRdb shows in-frame clones only, minus some. The D gene and trimming were derived from the DNA, and the V and J assignments and clone size from that table. Of a few hundred thousand clones listed, 84% are singletons. V lost 10 bases and J lost 3, with 13 bases in between. This CDR3 comprises 13 residues. The genes are TRBV12-3 or TRBV12-4 and TRBJ2-1; a weak D match, TRBD1 (5 bases). The source material was peripheral blood. The source of this sequence is a woman aged 80 or over with active or convalescent COVID-19. The CDR3 spells CAILRRGYNEQFF. The CDR3 coding sequence is TGTGCCATCCTCCGTAGGGGCTACAATGAGCAGTTCTTC.